This is a list of T cell receptor beta chains from one sample in a study of blood T cell repertoires in COVID-19. Profiled with immunoSEQ multiplex PCR; TCRdb holds only in-frame clones, not every one. This sample has approximately 210,000 clones, with about 89% found just once. Input material: PBMCs or T cells enriched from blood (not recorded which). Receptors originate from a woman aged 18-29 years who had recovered from COVID-19. The CDR3 runs from the conserved cysteine through the conserved F or W.

TRBJ1-6,16,TRBV6-6,CASSYSRTVANSPLHF
TRBJ1-2,15,TRBV2,CASKTTALNLYGYTF
TRBJ2-5,11,TRBV5-1,CASSSGTGQYF
TRBJ1-3,13,TRBV5-1,CASSDTAGNTIYF
TRBJ1-5,14,TRBV6-1,CASSESAENQPQHF
TRBJ1-2,14,TRBV28,CASRPTGQNYGYTF
TRBJ1-4,17,TRBV5-1,CASSLVPGGLTNEKLFF
TRBJ1-1,13,TRBV6-5,CASKGLRNTEAFF
TRBJ2-7,21,TRBV12-5,CASGSVAGTGAPPTLSYEQYF
TRBJ1-5,17,TRBV27,CASSLLSPGGGGQPQHF
TRBJ2-7,14,TRBV9,CASSVGGGTYEQYF
TRBJ1-6,15,TRBV3-1/TRBV3-2,CASSQTGTVNSPLHF
TRBJ1-4,15,TRBV4-2,CASSQDHRGKEKLFF
TRBJ2-5,17,TRBV6-1,CASSEGASGGAVETQYF
TRBJ1-1,14,TRBV28,CASRSFRGWTEAFF
TRBJ2-7,13,TRBV7-6,CASSRGQGYEQYF
TRBJ1-4,18,TRBV3-1/TRBV3-2,CASSQIRGQGATNEKLFF
TRBJ2-2,16,TRBV7-6,CASSKGLAGGAGELFF
TRBJ2-5,14,TRBV11-1,CASSLDSISETQYF
TRBJ2-3,13,TRBV4-1,CASSKVGDYTQYF
TRBJ1-5,16,TRBV28,CASSSDRGNSNQPQHF
TRBJ1-1,13,TRBV29-1,CSVGSPGNTEAFF
TRBJ1-1,16,TRBV28,CASSLPGTGTGTEAFF
TRBJ2-6,13,TRBV5-1,CASSPLGANVLTF
TRBJ2-1,13,TRBV27,CASSLSRVHEQFF
TRBJ2-1,15,TRBV7-2,CASSFGQGPYNEQFF
TRBJ1-5,16,TRBV15,CATSRQGRGINQPQHF
TRBJ1-1,17,TRBV27,CASRTQGFSNMNTEAFF
TRBJ2-2,15,TRBV11-2,CASRQGTGGTGELFF
TRBJ2-1,15,TRBV5-6,CASSLRQTRSNEQFF
TRBJ1-2,18,TRBV21-1,CASSGARDRGLLSNGHTF
TRBJ2-1,16,TRBV27,CASSPGTSGGYNEQFF
TRBJ1-2,13,TRBV25-1,CASSEPGTGKATF
TRBJ1-5,17,TRBV7-6,CASSLGTGGRSNQPQHF
TRBJ2-1,13,TRBV29-1,CSILAGGYNEQFF
TRBJ2-6,20,TRBV28,CASTMGSGTLSLSGANVLTF
TRBJ1-5,16,TRBV19,CASTGYQGAGDQPQHF
TRBJ1-4,17,TRBV4-1,CASRNILRGSTNEKLFF
TRBJ2-7,16,TRBV24-1,CATSDRQGPYRTSTYF
TRBJ1-2,14,TRBV3-1/TRBV3-2,CASSQGVSNYGYTF
TRBJ2-2,13,TRBV12-3/TRBV12-4,CASRELSGGELFF